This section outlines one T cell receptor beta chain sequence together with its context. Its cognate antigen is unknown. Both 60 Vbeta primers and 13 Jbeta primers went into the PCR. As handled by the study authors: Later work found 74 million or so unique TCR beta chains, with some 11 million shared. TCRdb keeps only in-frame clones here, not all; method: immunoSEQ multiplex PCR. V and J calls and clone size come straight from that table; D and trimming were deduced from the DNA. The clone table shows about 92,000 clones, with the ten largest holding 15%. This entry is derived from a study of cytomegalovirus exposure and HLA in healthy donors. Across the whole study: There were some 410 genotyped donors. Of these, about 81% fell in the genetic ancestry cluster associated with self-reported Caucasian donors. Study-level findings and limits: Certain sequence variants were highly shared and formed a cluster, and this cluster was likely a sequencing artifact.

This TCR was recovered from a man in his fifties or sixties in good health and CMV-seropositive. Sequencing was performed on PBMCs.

For the CDR3, the DNA is TGTGCCAGCCGGACAGGGGCGATGGGTGGAAACACCATATATTTT. Translated, it gives CASRTGAMGGNTIYF. The chain has TRBV6-5 and TRBJ1-3, with 9 bases matching TRBD1. Germline CDR1 and CDR2: MNHEY and SVGAGI. The CDR3 spans 15 residues. V was pared by 8 bases and J by 3 bases, with 8 bases of the junction left unmatched.